The next 25 T cell receptor beta chains were all read from a single sample in a study of blood T cell repertoires in COVID-19. Method: immunoSEQ multiplex PCR; TCRdb's copy keeps in-frame clones and lacks some. The table records about 120,000 clones, over 75% of them present only once. The sequenced material came from peripheral blood. These receptor sequences come from a woman aged 80 or over with acute or convalescent COVID-19.

The chain recombines TRBV5-5 with TRBJ2-5, with TRBD2 identical over 8 bases. This CDR3 contains 15 residues. After removal of 0 bases from V and 6 bases from J, the junction contained 7 bases not matched to a gene. The germline CDR1 and CDR2 sequences are SGHKS and YYEKEE (reference sequence). The CDR3 DNA sequence: TGTGCCAGCAGCTTGGATGGGACTAGTGGGAAGACCCAGTACTTC. Amino acids: CASSLDGTSGKTQYF.

CDR3 loop: CASSQLTEISNYGYTF. CDR3 DNA: TGCGCCAGCAGCCAACTGACAGAGATTAGTAACTATGGCTACACCTTC. The chain is built from TRBV4-1 and TRBJ1-2; D may be TRBD1 (5 bases). Trimming cost V 2 bases and J 1 base, with 14 bases left between them. This CDR3 region has 16 residues. In germline, CDR1 is MGHRA, CDR2 YSYEKL.

V is TRBV5-1 and J is TRBJ1-3; TRBD1 matches 7 bases. CDR1 is SGHRS and CDR2 is YFSETQ in the germline V gene. The CDR3 runs 14 residues. V dropped 4 bases and J dropped 2; count of bases not matched to a gene: 3. The CDR3 sequence: CASSGGQAGNTIYF. The CDR3 coding sequence is TGCGCCAGCAGCGGCGGACAGGCTGGAAACACCATATATTTT.

The chain links TRBV6-5 to TRBJ1-3; D is uncertain. The CDR3 contains 16 residues. Trimming took 0 bases from V and 4 from J, leaving 13 bases between them. Germline lookup yields CDR1 MNHEY and CDR2 SVGAGI. The CDR3 region is CASSYSVTLGGNTIYF. The CDR3 DNA sequence: TGTGCCAGCAGTTACTCCGTCACCTTGGGCGGAAACACCATATATTTT.

This clone was observed a single time. The chain is built from TRBV3-1 (or the pseudogene TRBV3-2) and TRBJ1-4, with D hard to call. The germline gives CDR1 LGHDT, CDR2 YNNKEL (reference sequence). CDR3 length equals 17 residues. Trimming cost V 4 bases and J 0 bases, with 15 bases left between them. CDR3 nucleotide sequence: TGTGCCAGCAGCCCCCCGGTCCGGAGTGCAACTAATGAAAAACTGTTTTTT. Translation: CASSPPVRSATNEKLFF.

The chain combines TRBV5-1 with TRBJ1-2, with 9 positions matching TRBD1. V shed 4 bases and J 6 bases; nucleotides not matched to a gene: 7. Germline V lookup: CDR1 SGHRS, CDR2 YFSETQ. This CDR3 is built from 14 residues. The CDR3 loop is CASSPGTGGNGYTF. CDR3 bases: TGCGCCAGCAGCCCTGGAACAGGGGGCAATGGCTACACCTTC. Looking up the rest from reference TRBV5-1 and TRBJ1-2 gives the full variable domain: KAGVTQTPRYLIKTRGQQVTLSCSPISGHRSVSWYQQTPGQGLQFLFEYFSETQRNKGNFPGRFSGRQFSNSRSEMNVSTLELGDSALYLCASSPGTGGNGYTFGSGTRLTVV.

V gene TRBV29-1 combines with J gene TRBJ2-1; weak D call: TRBD2 (6 bases). Trimming took off 5 bases at V and 8 bases at J, with 13 bases between the two ends. CDR3 length: 12 residues. Looked up from germline, CDR1 is SQVTM and CDR2 is ANQGSEA. As DNA, the CDR3 is TGCAGCGTTACCGGGACTTTGGATGAGCAGTTCTTC. It specifies CSVTGTLDEQFF.

This clone was counted a few times. CDR3 in amino acids: CASSRTSGGGGTQYF. The CDR3 region has the DNA TGTGCCAGCAGTCGAACTAGCGGGGGTGGGGGAACCCAGTACTTC. This chain joins TRBV6-2 or TRBV6-3 and TRBJ2-5, with 11 positions matching TRBD2. The CDR3 sequence is 15 residues long. CDR1 is MNHEY and CDR2 is SVGEGT in the germline V gene. Trimming took 5 bases from V and 8 from J; bases not matched to a gene: 10.

The chain carries TRBV10-3 and TRBJ1-3; 7 positions match TRBD1. The ends lost 9 bases at V and 4 bases at J; junction bases unmatched: 6. Germline loops: CDR1 ENHRY, CDR2 SYGVKD. The CDR3 has 13 amino acids. The CDR3 region has the DNA TGTGCCATAACAGGGGTGGCCGGAAACACCATATATTTT. It codes for CAITGVAGNTIYF.

The chain couples TRBV6-2 or TRBV6-3 to TRBJ2-7; 7 bases map to TRBD1. This CDR3 comprises 12 residues. CDR1 MNHEY and CDR2 SVGEGT come from the germline V gene. Trimming removed 5 bases from V and 4 bases from J; junction bases left unmatched: 2. CDR3 DNA sequence: TGTGCCAGCAGTCTACAGGGGTACGAGCAGTACGTC. Its protein is CASSLQGYEQYV.

The CDR3 spells CASSYGQGGEKLFF. CDR3 DNA: TGCGCCAGCAGCTACGGACAGGGTGGAGAAAAACTGTTTTTT. This chain connects TRBV5-1 to TRBJ1-4; 8 bases are shared with TRBD1. Unmatched junction bases numbered 6, after V lost 3 bases and J lost 8 bases. Germline CDR1 and CDR2: SGHRS and YFSETQ. The CDR3 spans 14 residues. Based on the CDR3 plus reference TRBV5-1 and TRBJ1-4, the full variable domain is KAGVTQTPRYLIKTRGQQVTLSCSPISGHRSVSWYQQTPGQGLQFLFEYFSETQRNKGNFPGRFSGRQFSNSRSEMNVSTLELGDSALYLCASSYGQGGEKLFFGSGTQLSVL.

The J gene is TRBJ1-5, the V gene TRBV18; a possible D gene is TRBD1 (6 bases). This CDR3 has 13 residues. The germline V gene encodes CDR1 KGHSH and CDR2 LQKENI. With 6 bases removed from V and 5 bases from J, the gap between germline ends came to 11 bases. Written as DNA, the CDR3 is TGTGCCAGCTCTGGGACACCCGATCAGCCCCAGCATTTT. Its protein is CASSGTPDQPQHF.

The V and J genes are TRBV4-2 and TRBJ1-2; the match to TRBD1 covers 9 bases. This CDR3 is 16 amino acids long. J was trimmed by 4 bases and V by 1 base; bases with no gene match: 7. Germline V CDR1 and CDR2: LGHNA, YNFKEQ. Here the CDR3 DNA reads TGTGCCAGCAGCCAAGTGGGGGGGACAGGGACCTATGGCTACACCTTC. It encodes CASSQVGGTGTYGYTF.

A few counts support this clone. This sequence joins TRBV19 and TRBJ2-3; 11 bases are shared with TRBD2. The V and J ends lost 6 bases and 4 bases, in that order; junction bases with no gene match: 3. The CDR3 covers 14 residues. CDR1 is LNHDA, CDR2 SQIVND, per germline (reference sequence). In DNA form, the CDR3 reads TGTGCCAGTAGCATTAGCGGGGGGGCAGATACGCAGTATTTT. It yields the protein CASSISGGADTQYF.

The chain combines TRBV19 with TRBJ1-6, with 9 bases that match TRBD1. The CDR3 spans 14 residues. Unmatched junction bases numbered 5, after V lost 4 bases and J lost 10 bases. The germline V gene has CDR1 LNHDA and CDR2 SQIVND (reference sequence). The CDR3 nucleotides read TGTGCCAGTAGTACAGACAGGGGGACGTCACCCCTCCACTTT. Translated: CASSTDRGTSPLHF. The full variable domain, with the rest looked up from reference TRBV19 and TRBJ1-6, is DGGITQSPKYLFRKEGQNVTLSCEQNLNHDAMYWYRQDPGQGLRLIYYSQIVNDFQKGDIAEGYSVSREKKESFPLTVTSAQKNPTAFYLCASSTDRGTSPLHFGNGTRLTVT.

V usage is TRBV6-5 and J usage is TRBJ1-3, with D maybe TRBD1 (6 bases). V was cut by 2 bases and J by 4 bases, with 12 bases left in between. CDR1 is MNHEY and CDR2 is SVGAGI in the germline V gene. The CDR3 loop spans 15 amino acids. This CDR3 reads CASSYDQGIGNTIYF. The CDR3 nucleotides read TGTGCCAGCAGTTACGATCAGGGGATAGGAAACACCATATATTTT.

This chain links TRBV4-3 with TRBJ2-3, with 7 bases aligning to TRBD2. There are 14 residues in the CDR3. Per the germline V gene, CDR1 is LGHNA and CDR2 is YSLEER. Germline trimming cut 0 bases from V and 6 bases from J; bases unmatched to any gene: 3. The CDR3 loop reads CASSQDLAADTQYF. CDR3 DNA sequence: TGCGCCAGCAGCCAAGACCTAGCGGCGGATACGCAGTATTTT.

This chain links TRBV9 with TRBJ1-2, with a possible D match to TRBD1 (6 bases). The CDR3 runs 14 residues. Trimming took 0 bases from V and 8 from J, leaving 14 bases between them. The V gene's germline CDR1 is SGDLS and CDR2 YYNGEE. CDR3 coding DNA: TGTGCCAGCAGCGTAGAAATGGGGGCAAGAGGCTACACCTTC. This translates into CASSVEMGARGYTF. The whole variable domain, remainder taken from reference TRBV9 and TRBJ1-2, is DSGVTQTPKHLITATGQRVTLRCSPRSGDLSVYWYQQSLDQGLQFLIQYYNGEERAKGNILERFSAQQFPDLHSELNLSSLELGDSALYFCASSVEMGARGYTFGSGTRLTVV.

The chain couples TRBV7-3 to TRBJ2-3; 8 bases are shared with TRBD1. The germline gives CDR1 SGHTA, CDR2 FQGTGA. V shed 5 bases and J 6 bases; nucleotides not matched to a gene: 1. CDR3 length: 12 amino acids. The CDR3 DNA is TGTGCCAGCAGCGACAGGGGTGATACGCAGTATTTT. Protein: CASSDRGDTQYF.

The rearrangement uses TRBV7-6 and TRBJ2-1, with 10 bases that match TRBD2. J was trimmed by 6 bases and V by 2 bases; bases with no gene match: 4. Germline loops: CDR1 SGHVS, CDR2 FNYEAQ. The CDR3 has 15 residues. DNA of the CDR3: TGTGCCAGCAGCTTACTAGCGGGGGCCGCCAATGAGCAGTTCTTC. The encoded protein is CASSLLAGAANEQFF.

The chain links TRBV5-4 to TRBJ1-1, with 7 bases aligning to TRBD1. V gave up 2 bases and J gave up 3 bases; unmatched junction bases: 7. This CDR3 is built from 15 residues. Germline assignment: CDR1 SGHNT and CDR2 YYREEE (reference sequence). The DNA for the CDR3 is TGTGCCAGCAGCTTTCCTGAGGGGGCGCACACTGAAGCTTTCTTT. This encodes CASSFPEGAHTEAFF.

This chain uses TRBV6-5 with TRBJ1-5; D is ambiguous. Germline V gives CDR1 MNHEY, CDR2 SVGAGI. The CDR3 is 13 amino acids. Trimming shortened V by 2 bases and J by 5 bases, and 7 bases separated the two germline ends. This CDR3 reads CASSYQDYQPQHF. The CDR3 DNA reads as TGTGCCAGCAGTTACCAGGATTATCAGCCCCAGCATTTT.

A single count supports this clone. V is TRBV6-5 and J is TRBJ1-5, with D maybe TRBD1 (5 bases). Germline CDR1 MNHEY, CDR2 SVGAGI. This CDR3 has 14 amino acids. V lost 2 bases and J lost 11, with 16 bases in between. The CDR3 sequence is CASSYNGGGSAQHF. Written as DNA, the CDR3 is TGTGCCAGCAGTTACAACGGGGGAGGATCGGCCCAGCATTTT.

The chain recombines TRBV5-4 with TRBJ1-1, with a weak D call TRBD1 (5 bases). This CDR3 region has 15 residues. Per germline, CDR1 SGHNT and CDR2 YYREEE (reference sequence). V shed 3 bases and J shed 1 base, with 13 bases lying between them. The CDR3, as DNA: TGTGCCAGCAGCTCACGACAGCATCAGAACACTGAAGCTTTCTTT. Protein: CASSSRQHQNTEAFF.

Turning to this clone: An end of the junction differs from the germline gene, which may be a read error. The chain combines TRBV2 with TRBJ2-5; TRBD2 is a possible D gene (6 bases). CDR1 and CDR2 (germline): SNHLY, FYNNEI. This CDR3 has 13 residues. Here the CDR3 reads CTSTRDAMETQYF. The CDR3 coding sequence is TGTACCAGCACGCGGGATGCGATGGAGACCCAGTACTTC.